The rows below give T cell receptor beta chains drawn from one sample of a study of CXCR3-negative and CXCR3-positive naive CD8 T cells. TCRdb reanalyzed the 5' RACE reads and collapses them to one entry per CDR3 protein, without DNA. This sample contains roughly 63,000 distinct CDR3 sequences. Sequencing was done on a sample of naive CXCR3+ CD8+ T cells from blood. The receptors were gathered from a human donor in good health. Some clones in this sample may be carry-over from other donors' samples. Each CDR3 is given with its conserved first and last residue. Clone sizes are given selectively: once, few, many, or a class where the clone is expanded.

v_gene	j_gene	abundance	len	CDR3aa
TRBV5-5	TRBJ2-7	-	14	CASSLVRTTLEVIF
TRBV7-9	TRBJ2-5	-	15	CASSPRATGEETQYF
TRBV7-9	TRBJ2-5	-	13	CASRMTGQETQYF
TRBV21-1	TRBJ2-7	-	16	CASSKVRGLIVYEQYF
TRBV29-1	TRBJ2-3	-	13	CSVGQDDTDTQYF
TRBV12-3/TRBV12-4	TRBJ2-3	-	15	CASRPLTAGTDTQYF
TRBV2	TRBJ2-7	-	14	CASSAGTASYEQYF
TRBV29-1	TRBJ1-1	-	20	CSVEDHSRTGNVLMNTEAFF
TRBV14	TRBJ1-1	-	16	CASSQDLGVVGTEAFF
TRBV15	TRBJ2-7	-	15	CATSRDHDRTYEQYF
TRBV7-2	TRBJ1-5	-	16	CASSPSLTEGSQPQHF
TRBV14	TRBJ2-3	-	15	CASSQGVAGTDTQYF
TRBV7-8	TRBJ2-3	-	16	CASSIPGLAVSDTQYF
TRBV4-1	TRBJ2-7	-	15	CASSQESRPLYEQYF
TRBV28	TRBJ2-2	-	16	CASSFRKTRNTGELFF
TRBV7-9	TRBJ2-1	-	15	CASSFSTAAYNEQFF
TRBV7-9	TRBJ2-4	-	14	CASRSGQGANIQYF
TRBV6-5	TRBJ2-7	-	12	CASSTPGEGQYF
TRBV15	TRBJ2-1	-	15	CATSSAREMYNEQFF
TRBV6-4	TRBJ2-1	-	15	CASSEGGQDYNEQFF
TRBV6-6	TRBJ1-2	-	14	CASSWGGANYGYTF
TRBV7-9	TRBJ2-1	-	15	CASSLYTGSYNEQFF
TRBV29-1	TRBJ2-3	-	13	CSVDWDSTDTQYF
TRBV28	TRBJ2-7	-	14	CASSQGLADYEQYF
TRBV27	TRBJ2-7	-	14	CASSLQGVGYEQYF
TRBV12-3/TRBV12-4	TRBJ2-5	-	16	CASRPGVSGVRETQYF
TRBV5-1	TRBJ2-7	-	14	CASSLVSGAYEQYF
TRBV28	TRBJ2-7	-	11	CASSFGQVAYF
TRBV29-1	TRBJ2-3	-	19	CSVESTSGFGSSSTDTQYF
TRBV10-3	TRBJ2-2	-	12	CAIRRQTGELFF
TRBV12-3/TRBV12-4	TRBJ2-7	-	12	CASSLDVYEQYF
TRBV11-3	TRBJ2-3	-	15	CASSPGPAITDTQYF
TRBV7-2	TRBJ2-2	-	14	CASRKGEDTGELFF
TRBV12-5	TRBJ1-2	-	14	CASGLEGPNYGYTF
TRBV29-1	TRBJ1-2	-	13	CSVEVHGLYGYTF
TRBV10-3	TRBJ2-1	-	15	CAISEPSGGPRDQFF
TRBV6-5	TRBJ1-2	-	16	CASSYGTGDSSYGYTF
TRBV5-1	TRBJ1-1	-	13	CASSLYSNTEAFF
TRBV10-3	TRBJ2-7	-	12	CAISELGQRPGF
TRBV7-6	TRBJ2-2	medium-sized	14	CASSFSQGSGELFF
TRBV9	TRBJ2-2	-	18	CASSTSPTSGRAPGELFF
TRBV20-1	TRBJ1-1	-	12	CSARRTDTEAFF
TRBV6-4	TRBJ2-1	-	15	CASSDEGGSYTEQFF
TRBV29-1	TRBJ1-6	-	17	CSVPIHRDRDYNSPLHF
TRBV4-3	TRBJ2-2	-	15	CASSPSGGAVGELFF
TRBV4-2	TRBJ2-7	-	15	CASSQSGTGSYEQYF